These T cell receptor beta chains were read from a single sample in a study of T-cell reconstitution after alpha-beta-depleted transplantation in children. TCRdb re-called the PCR reads through MiXCR, storing one row per CDR3 protein. The sample carries around 270,000 distinct CDR3 sequences, roughly 9.1% recorded once. The specimen comprised PBMCs, sampled before TCRalphabeta/CD19-depleted stem cell transplant. These receptors were obtained from a boy under two years old with acute myeloid leukemia, due to receive a stem cell transplant. Both conserved end residues are part of each CDR3. The D gene is left open where the match is weak. Some rows have no size entry. The others give once, few or many, or a class for an expanded clone.

d_call: NA; clone_size: many; j_call: TRBJ2-3; v_call: TRBV7-9; cdr3_nt: TGTGCCAGCAGCTTAGGGGGCCCGGCAGATACGCAGTATTTT; cdr3_aa: CASSLGGPADTQYF
d_call: NA; clone_size: many; j_call: TRBJ1-6; v_call: TRBV20-1; cdr3_nt: TGCAGTGCTAGGGGGGGCAGCTCGGGAAATTCACCCCTCCACTTT; cdr3_aa: CSARGGSSGNSPLHF
d_call: NA; clone_size: few; j_call: TRBJ2-6; v_call: TRBV2; cdr3_nt: TGTGCCAGCAGTGAAGGGACAGATGGGGCCAACGTCCTGACTTTC; cdr3_aa: CASSEGTDGANVLTF
d_call: NA; clone_size: NA; j_call: TRBJ2-5; v_call: TRBV12-3/TRBV12-4; cdr3_nt: TGTGCCAGCAAATCGCCCCAGGAGACCCAGTACTTC; cdr3_aa: CASKSPQETQYF
d_call: TRBD2; clone_size: few; j_call: TRBJ2-7; v_call: TRBV20-1; cdr3_nt: TGCAGTGCTAGAGGTCGGACTAGCGTCTACGAGCAGTACTTC; cdr3_aa: CSARGRTSVYEQYF
d_call: TRBD1; clone_size: many; j_call: TRBJ1-2; v_call: TRBV12-3/TRBV12-4; cdr3_nt: TGTGCCAGCAGTTTCGGGACAGGGACGGGCTACACCTTC; cdr3_aa: CASSFGTGTGYTF
d_call: TRBD1; clone_size: many; j_call: TRBJ2-7; v_call: TRBV5-6; cdr3_nt: TGTGCCAGCAGCCCGGGACAGGGGGTTCCCTACGAGCAGTACTTC; cdr3_aa: CASSPGQGVPYEQYF
d_call: NA; clone_size: many; j_call: TRBJ2-1; v_call: TRBV7-9; cdr3_nt: TGTGCCAGCAGCTTAATATTGGGGTATGAGCAGTTCTTC; cdr3_aa: CASSLILGYEQFF
d_call: NA; clone_size: many; j_call: TRBJ2-5; v_call: TRBV7-9; cdr3_nt: TGTGCCAGCAGCGAACGGACAGAAGAGACCCAGTACTTC; cdr3_aa: CASSERTEETQYF
d_call: TRBD1; clone_size: many; j_call: TRBJ1-1; v_call: TRBV10-3; cdr3_nt: TGTGCCATCAGTGACCCGGGACAGGGGAACACTGAAGCTTTCTTT; cdr3_aa: CAISDPGQGNTEAFF
d_call: NA; clone_size: few; j_call: TRBJ2-2; v_call: TRBV7-2; cdr3_nt: TGTGCCAGCAGCCGTATCTCGGCCTTTTACGGGGAGCTGTTTTTT; cdr3_aa: CASSRISAFYGELFF
d_call: TRBD1; clone_size: NA; j_call: TRBJ2-1; v_call: TRBV29-1; cdr3_nt: TGCAGCGTCAACAGGGGCTACTACAATGAGCAGTTCTTC; cdr3_aa: CSVNRGYYNEQFF
d_call: TRBD2; clone_size: many; j_call: TRBJ2-5; v_call: TRBV11-2; cdr3_nt: TGTGCCAGCAGCTTTGACGGTGGGGGGGCCCAGTACTTC; cdr3_aa: CASSFDGGGAQYF
d_call: TRBD1; clone_size: many; j_call: TRBJ2-7; v_call: TRBV12-3/TRBV12-4; cdr3_nt: TGTGCCACGGGACAGGGAACCTACGAGCAGTACTTC; cdr3_aa: CATGQGTYEQYF
d_call: NA; clone_size: NA; j_call: TRBJ2-3; v_call: TRBV7-9; cdr3_nt: TGTGCCAGCAGCCTTTTAAAGGTAGATACGCAGTATTTT; cdr3_aa: CASSLLKVDTQYF
d_call: NA; clone_size: many; j_call: TRBJ1-4; v_call: TRBV4-3; cdr3_nt: TGCGCCAGCAGCCAAGCCAACCCGGACCCGCGGGAAAAACTGTTTTTT; cdr3_aa: CASSQANPDPREKLFF
d_call: NA; clone_size: many; j_call: TRBJ2-7; v_call: TRBV7-9; cdr3_nt: TGTGCCAGCAGTCCCGGACAGATGTACGAGCAGTACTTC; cdr3_aa: CASSPGQMYEQYF
d_call: TRBD1; clone_size: many; j_call: TRBJ2-7; v_call: TRBV6-5; cdr3_nt: TGTGCCAGCAGTTACGAAGGGACAGGGGGTAGCGAGCAGTACTTC; cdr3_aa: CASSYEGTGGSEQYF
d_call: NA; clone_size: many; j_call: TRBJ2-7; v_call: TRBV7-9; cdr3_nt: TGTGCCAGCAGCTCCCGCCCCAGTTCCGAGCAGTACTTC; cdr3_aa: CASSSRPSSEQYF
d_call: NA; clone_size: NA; j_call: TRBJ2-2; v_call: TRBV20-1; cdr3_nt: TGCAGTGCTAGTATGGGGGGGCGGGCCGGGGAGCTGTTTTTT; cdr3_aa: CSASMGGRAGELFF
d_call: TRBD1; clone_size: many; j_call: TRBJ1-1; v_call: TRBV20-1; cdr3_nt: TGCAGTGCTAGAGTCACAGGGGAGAGCACTGAAGCTTTCTTT; cdr3_aa: CSARVTGESTEAFF
d_call: TRBD2; clone_size: many; j_call: TRBJ2-4; v_call: TRBV9; cdr3_nt: TGTGCCAGCAGCGTAGGGGCGGGAGGGCCCAAAGGGGCCACGAACATTCAGTACTTC; cdr3_aa: CASSVGAGGPKGATNIQYF
d_call: NA; clone_size: few; j_call: TRBJ1-1; v_call: TRBV4-3; cdr3_nt: TGCGCCAGCAGCCAAGCACGGGGGATAATGAACACTGAAGCTTTCTTT; cdr3_aa: CASSQARGIMNTEAFF
d_call: NA; clone_size: many; j_call: TRBJ2-2; v_call: TRBV27; cdr3_nt: TGTGCCAGCAGTTTCCTTCGCCTTGACAGTTACACCGGGGAGCTGTTTTTT; cdr3_aa: CASSFLRLDSYTGELFF
d_call: NA; clone_size: NA; j_call: TRBJ2-3; v_call: TRBV19; cdr3_nt: TGTGCCAGTAGTATTTATGGGGATACGCAGTATTTT; cdr3_aa: CASSIYGDTQYF
d_call: TRBD2; clone_size: many; j_call: TRBJ2-1; v_call: TRBV6-4; cdr3_nt: TGTGCCAGCAGTGCTCTGACTAGCGGGAGCGTCGATGAGCAGTTCTTC; cdr3_aa: CASSALTSGSVDEQFF
d_call: TRBD1; clone_size: many; j_call: TRBJ1-2; v_call: TRBV12-3/TRBV12-4; cdr3_nt: TGTGCCAGCAGTGGGACAGGGGTTAACTATGGCTACACCTTC; cdr3_aa: CASSGTGVNYGYTF
d_call: TRBD2; clone_size: many; j_call: TRBJ2-7; v_call: TRBV6-5; cdr3_nt: TGTGCCAGCAGTTACTCGCACCCTAGCGGGGAGCAGTACTTC; cdr3_aa: CASSYSHPSGEQYF
d_call: NA; clone_size: few; j_call: TRBJ2-7; v_call: TRBV7-6; cdr3_nt: TGTGCCAGCAGCTTAGAGGGAAGGGGCTACGAGCAGTACTTC; cdr3_aa: CASSLEGRGYEQYF
d_call: TRBD1; clone_size: NA; j_call: TRBJ2-1; v_call: TRBV11-1; cdr3_nt: TGTGCCAGCAGCTTAGGACGGACAGGTCTCTACAATGAGCAGTTCTTC; cdr3_aa: CASSLGRTGLYNEQFF
d_call: NA; clone_size: many; j_call: TRBJ2-7; v_call: TRBV4-1; cdr3_nt: TGCGCCAGCAGCTCAATGGGAAAGGTTTTGGGCGAGCAGTACTTC; cdr3_aa: CASSSMGKVLGEQYF
d_call: NA; clone_size: many; j_call: TRBJ1-5; v_call: TRBV12-3/TRBV12-4; cdr3_nt: TGTGCCAGCGGAGAGCCGAATCAGCCCCAGCATTTT; cdr3_aa: CASGEPNQPQHF
d_call: NA; clone_size: many; j_call: TRBJ2-6; v_call: TRBV20-1; cdr3_nt: TGCAGTGCTAGGTCCGATTTGGGGGCTGGGGCCAACGTCCTGACTTTC; cdr3_aa: CSARSDLGAGANVLTF
d_call: NA; clone_size: many; j_call: TRBJ2-1; v_call: TRBV11-2; cdr3_nt: TGTGCCAGCAGCCGTCCAGGGGCCTACAATGAGCAGTTCTTC; cdr3_aa: CASSRPGAYNEQFF
d_call: TRBD1; clone_size: many; j_call: TRBJ2-2; v_call: TRBV7-3; cdr3_nt: TGTGCCAGCAGCTTAATGGGACAGGGGGGAGCGAACACCGGGGAGCTGTTTTTT; cdr3_aa: CASSLMGQGGANTGELFF
d_call: TRBD1; clone_size: few; j_call: TRBJ2-7; v_call: TRBV5-6; cdr3_nt: TGTGCCATCAGCTCACCGGGACAGGGTTACGAGCAGTACTTC; cdr3_aa: CAISSPGQGYEQYF
d_call: NA; clone_size: NA; j_call: TRBJ1-6; v_call: TRBV28; cdr3_nt: TGTGCCAGCAGTTTCGGTACAGGTTCACCCCTCCACTTT; cdr3_aa: CASSFGTGSPLHF
d_call: NA; clone_size: NA; j_call: TRBJ2-7; v_call: TRBV6-2/TRBV6-3; cdr3_nt: TGTGCCAGCAGGCCACGGGGGACAGTATACGAGCAGTACTTC; cdr3_aa: CASRPRGTVYEQYF
d_call: NA; clone_size: few; j_call: TRBJ2-7; v_call: TRBV14; cdr3_nt: TGTGCCAGCAGCCAAGGAGGCCGGCGAGCCGAGCAGTACTTC; cdr3_aa: CASSQGGRRAEQYF
d_call: NA; clone_size: many; j_call: TRBJ1-3; v_call: TRBV4-2; cdr3_nt: TGTGCCAGCAGCCTCTATCATACCGGGACAGGAAACACCATATATTTT; cdr3_aa: CASSLYHTGTGNTIYF
d_call: TRBD1; clone_size: few; j_call: TRBJ1-1; v_call: TRBV4-1; cdr3_nt: TGCGCCAGCAGCCAAGGGACAGGGCGGATGAACACTGAAGCTTTCTTT; cdr3_aa: CASSQGTGRMNTEAFF
d_call: NA; clone_size: many; j_call: TRBJ2-7; v_call: TRBV29-1; cdr3_nt: TGCAGCGTTGAAGGGGGCCCCTACGAGCAGTACTTC; cdr3_aa: CSVEGGPYEQYF
d_call: NA; clone_size: many; j_call: TRBJ2-1; v_call: TRBV4-3; cdr3_nt: TGCGCCAGCAGCCCCGAGGATACTAGGGGTGTTGAGCAGTTCTTC; cdr3_aa: CASSPEDTRGVEQFF
d_call: TRBD1; clone_size: many; j_call: TRBJ2-1; v_call: TRBV28; cdr3_nt: TGTGCCAGCAGTTTCGACCGGGACAGGGGGCACAATGAGCAGTTCTTC; cdr3_aa: CASSFDRDRGHNEQFF
d_call: NA; clone_size: many; j_call: TRBJ2-6; v_call: TRBV10-3; cdr3_nt: TGTGCCATCACATCAGGGGCTAGTGGGGCCAACGTCCTGACTTTC; cdr3_aa: CAITSGASGANVLTF
d_call: TRBD1; clone_size: many; j_call: TRBJ1-2; v_call: TRBV9; cdr3_nt: TGTGCCAGCAGCGTAGGCTCCGGGACAGGGGGCTATGGCTACACCTTC; cdr3_aa: CASSVGSGTGGYGYTF
d_call: NA; clone_size: NA; j_call: TRBJ2-5; v_call: TRBV24-1; cdr3_nt: TGTGCCACCAGTGACGCCCCCGGGGCTCTCAGGGAGACCCATTACTTC; cdr3_aa: CATSDAPGALRETHYF
d_call: NA; clone_size: many; j_call: TRBJ2-5; v_call: TRBV12-3/TRBV12-4; cdr3_nt: TGTGCCAGCAGCTATAGGGAGAATTGGAGAGAGACCCAGTACTTC; cdr3_aa: CASSYRENWRETQYF
d_call: NA; clone_size: NA; j_call: TRBJ2-2; v_call: TRBV7-9; cdr3_nt: TGTGCCAACACCATTTTGGGGCGGAACACCGGGGAGCTGTTTTTT; cdr3_aa: CANTILGRNTGELFF
d_call: NA; clone_size: many; j_call: TRBJ2-7; v_call: TRBV28; cdr3_nt: TGTGCCAGTCACGTCCGGGCCAAGGACTACGAGCAGTACTTC; cdr3_aa: CASHVRAKDYEQYF
d_call: TRBD1; clone_size: many; j_call: TRBJ2-2; v_call: TRBV7-3; cdr3_nt: TGTGCCAGCAGCGAGGGGACAGGGGACACCGGGGAGCTGTTTTTT; cdr3_aa: CASSEGTGDTGELFF